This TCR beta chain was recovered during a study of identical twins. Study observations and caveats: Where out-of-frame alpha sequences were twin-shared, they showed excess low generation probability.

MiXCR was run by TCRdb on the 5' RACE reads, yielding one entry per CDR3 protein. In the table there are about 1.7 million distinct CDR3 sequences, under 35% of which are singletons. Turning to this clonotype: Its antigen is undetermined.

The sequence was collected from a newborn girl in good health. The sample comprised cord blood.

CDR3 amino acids: CASSPVTGQGSYGYTF. The CDR3 DNA follows: TGTGCCAGCAGTCCTGTAACGGGACAGGGTAGCTATGGCTACACCTTC. The rearrangement joins TRBV28 to TRBJ1-2, with 9 bases matching TRBD1. V lost 5 bases and J lost 4; bases outside the gene matches: 11. The germline gives CDR1 MDHEN, CDR2 SYDVKM. The CDR3 loop spans 16 amino acids.